A selection of T cell receptor beta chains follows, all from one sample in a study of patients and donors after allogeneic stem cell transplantation. TCRdb re-called the RT-PCR reads with MiXCR, one entry per CDR3 protein. The sample consists of over 350,000 distinct CDR3 sequences, 15% to 20% of them appearing once. The material sequenced was blood, either unsorted or a sorted T cell fraction (not recorded which). All receptors come from a human donor who was either an allogeneic HSCT recipient or a stem cell or donor lymphocyte infusion donor (not recorded which). It is not recorded whose cells these are; they may come from a transplant donor. Both conserved end residues are part of each CDR3. Each record gives: V gene, J gene, CDR3 protein.

>TRBV12-3/TRBV12-4|TRBJ1-3
CASSTFRNTIYF
>TRBV3-1|TRBJ2-7
CASSQDRAIGRGSYEQYF
>TRBV11-2|TRBJ2-4
CASSQGTLLAKNIQYF
>TRBV5-4|TRBJ2-2
CASSLMGRNTGELFF
>TRBV4-1|TRBJ2-7
CASSQTGRAYEQYF
>TRBV20-1|TRBJ1-2
CSASLTGVDGYTF
>TRBV12-3/TRBV12-4|TRBJ2-4
CASSVLQGAKNIQYF
>TRBV30|TRBJ2-1
CAWSVTSGGNEQFF
>TRBV11-2|TRBJ2-1
CASSLMGDRLYNEQFF
>TRBV25-1|TRBJ1-2
CASSVTGGGNGYTF
>TRBV7-9|TRBJ1-4
CASSHRQGWEKLFF
>TRBV5-6|TRBJ1-1
CASSLGGRAFF
>TRBV19|TRBJ2-1
CASTTKTGTRAVYEQFF
>TRBV7-9|TRBJ2-1
CASSLKVSNEQFF
>TRBV6-1|TRBJ2-7
CASSTPAQGASGGSYEQYF
>TRBV20-1|TRBJ1-5
CSGGYSNQPQHF
>TRBV7-2|TRBJ2-3
CASSPSGGLTDTQYF
>TRBV20-1|TRBJ2-3
CSEFGRSTDTQYF
>TRBV6-5|TRBJ2-3
CASSPQSDTQYF
>TRBV5-1|TRBJ2-7
CASSYGGQGASGEQYF
>TRBV7-8|TRBJ2-3
CASSFLSGRLPTDTQYF
>TRBV27|TRBJ2-3
CASSSSDWLGTQYF
>TRBV11-2|TRBJ2-3
CASGLTAGPDTQYF
>TRBV7-9|TRBJ2-5
CASSSPALTSGKETQYF
>TRBV20-1|TRBJ2-7
CSASVGSRQGGEQYF
>TRBV12-3/TRBV12-4|TRBJ1-2
CASSYQGVRANYGYTF
>TRBV19|TRBJ2-7
CASARAGGSYEQYF
>TRBV12-3/TRBV12-4|TRBJ1-2
CATYSGAANYGYTF
>TRBV3-1|TRBJ2-1
CASTAGGEQFF
>TRBV9|TRBJ1-5
CASSVEGDPRVQPQHF
>TRBV5-1|TRBJ1-2
CASSTGQLNYGYTF
>TRBV18|TRBJ2-5
CASSVRDTAKETQYF
>TRBV6-1|TRBJ2-7
CASTPAGGSYEQYF
>TRBV20-1|TRBJ1-2
CSATLAGAGYGYTF
>TRBV4-3|TRBJ2-1
CASSQVAGASTREQFF
>TRBV5-6|TRBJ2-1
CASSWAQKFYNEQFF
>TRBV29-1|TRBJ2-2
CSVVWLAGGGGELFF
>TRBV5-1|TRBJ1-2
CASSLESGTGLYGYTF
>TRBV10-3|TRBJ2-1
CAISESTSGRNEQFF
>TRBV6-1|TRBJ2-5
CASSEQGIVRETQYF
>TRBV20-1|TRBJ2-1
CSASPSGYNEQFF